The rows below give T cell receptor beta chains drawn from one sample of a study of T cells after yellow fever vaccination. TCRdb reprocessed the 5' RACE reads via MiXCR and lists one record per CDR3 protein. The sample yields 450,000 to 550,000 distinct CDR3 sequences, roughly a fifth seen once. The specimen comprised PBMCs, sampled approximately 22 days after the first yellow fever vaccination. The receptor source for this set is a man aged 18 to 29 who received the YFV17D yellow fever vaccine. Each CDR3 is given with its conserved first and last residue. A D gene is named only where the DNA matches it firmly. Some rows have no size entry. The others give once, few or many, or a class for an expanded clone.

v_gene	j_gene	abundance	d_gene	CDR3nt	CDR3aa
TRBV12-3/TRBV12-4	TRBJ2-1	NA	NA	TGTGCCACCAAGTCGTCGTACAATGAGCAGTTCTTC	CATKSSYNEQFF
TRBV4-1	TRBJ2-1	few	NA	TGCGCCAGCAGCCGGTATGAGGGGGGCTACAATGAGCAGTTCTTC	CASSRYEGGYNEQFF
TRBV2	TRBJ2-3	NA	NA	TGTGCCAGCAGTGAAGAGGATCTAGAGGGAGATACGCAGTATTTT	CASSEEDLEGDTQYF
TRBV10-3	TRBJ2-6	many	NA	TGTGCCATCAGCCAGGGAGTTGGGGCCAACGTCCTGACTTTC	CAISQGVGANVLTF
TRBV7-9	TRBJ1-5	few	NA	TGTGCCAGCAGCTCGGCCATTGCCGGGGATCAGCCCCAGCATTTT	CASSSAIAGDQPQHF
TRBV3-1	TRBJ1-5	NA	TRBD1	TGTGCCAGCAGCCAAGTGCAGGGGGCAAGCAATCAGCCCCAGCATTTT	CASSQVQGASNQPQHF
TRBV7-9	TRBJ2-2	many	TRBD2	TGTGCCAGCAGCCGCGGACTAGCGGGGGGCTACACCGGGGAGCTGTTTTTT	CASSRGLAGGYTGELFF
TRBV12-3/TRBV12-4	TRBJ2-7	few	TRBD1	TGTGCCAGCAGTGCCCGACAGGGGGGCTACGAGCAGTACTTC	CASSARQGGYEQYF
TRBV5-1	TRBJ2-7	NA	NA	TGCGCCAGCAGCTTAACCGGGACACGGATCTACGAGCAGTACTTC	CASSLTGTRIYEQYF
TRBV3-1	TRBJ2-3	NA	NA	TGTGCCAGCAGTATCGGGGGGCCAGATACGCAGTATTTT	CASSIGGPDTQYF